Listed below are T cell receptor beta chains from one sample, sequenced in a study of OX40 agonist ivuxolimab in advanced cancers. Using immunoSEQ multiplex PCR, the repertoire was profiled, and TCRdb retains in-frame clones only, with some absent. The data show under 95,000 clones, approximately 86% seen once. The sample was CD4+ or CD8+ T cells sorted from blood, taken in a trial of the OX40 agonist ivuxolimab. These receptors were taken from an adult with an advanced solid tumor such as melanoma, head and neck, liver or kidney cancer. The CDR3 runs from the conserved cysteine through the conserved F or W. The order of the fields is V gene, D gene, clone size, J gene, CDR3 protein, CDR3 DNA. A D gene is named only where the DNA matches it firmly. Clone size is not always given. Where it is, it says once, few, many or a class for expanded clones.

V gene: TRBV10-2
D gene: TRBD1
clone size: -
J gene: TRBJ1-2
CDR3 protein: CASNGGQGALDGYTF
CDR3 DNA: TGCGCCAGCAACGGCGGACAGGGGGCTCTCGATGGCTACACCTTC

V gene: TRBV7-3
D gene: -
clone size: -
J gene: TRBJ2-3
CDR3 protein: CASSTTGETDTQYF
CDR3 DNA: TGTGCCAGCAGTACGACGGGGGAGACAGATACGCAGTATTTT

V gene: TRBV27
D gene: -
clone size: -
J gene: TRBJ2-1
CDR3 protein: CASSLRLLASYNEQFF
CDR3 DNA: TGTGCCAGCAGTTTAAGATTGCTAGCATCCTACAATGAGCAGTTCTTC

V gene: TRBV25-1
D gene: TRBD1
clone size: -
J gene: TRBJ2-2
CDR3 protein: CASSAGGYTGELFF
CDR3 DNA: TGTGCCAGCAGTGCAGGGGGTTACACCGGGGAGCTGTTTTTT

V gene: TRBV28
D gene: -
clone size: -
J gene: TRBJ1-5
CDR3 protein: CASSLMFSNQPQHF
CDR3 DNA: TGTGCCAGCAGTTTGATGTTTAGCAATCAGCCCCAGCATTTT

V gene: TRBV7-9
D gene: TRBD2
clone size: -
J gene: TRBJ2-1
CDR3 protein: CASSLLAGGYNEQFF
CDR3 DNA: TGTGCCAGCAGCCTCCTAGCGGGAGGCTACAATGAGCAGTTCTTC

V gene: TRBV6-1
D gene: TRBD2
clone size: -
J gene: TRBJ2-7
CDR3 protein: CASIRAGGIGEQYF
CDR3 DNA: TGTGCCAGCATTCGAGCGGGGGGAATCGGCGAGCAGTACTTC

V gene: TRBV9
D gene: -
clone size: -
J gene: TRBJ2-3
CDR3 protein: CASSVQDGTGDTQYF
CDR3 DNA: TGTGCCAGCAGCGTACAGGACGGAACCGGAGATACGCAGTATTTT

V gene: TRBV11-3
D gene: -
clone size: few
J gene: TRBJ1-1
CDR3 protein: CASSLDPTTEAFF
CDR3 DNA: TGTGCCAGCAGCTTAGATCCGACGACTGAAGCTTTCTTT

V gene: TRBV7-8
D gene: TRBD2
clone size: -
J gene: TRBJ2-7
CDR3 protein: CASSKTSGLSYEQYF
CDR3 DNA: TGTGCCAGCAGCAAAACTAGCGGCCTCTCCTACGAGCAGTACTTC

V gene: TRBV5-1
D gene: TRBD2
clone size: few
J gene: TRBJ2-5
CDR3 protein: CASSFSSGGETQYF
CDR3 DNA: TGCGCCAGCAGCTTTTCCTCGGGGGGAGAGACCCAGTACTTC

V gene: TRBV27
D gene: -
clone size: -
J gene: TRBJ2-7
CDR3 protein: CASSLARGNEQYF
CDR3 DNA: TGTGCCAGCAGTTTGGCCAGGGGCAACGAGCAGTACTTC

V gene: TRBV11-2
D gene: -
clone size: -
J gene: TRBJ1-4
CDR3 protein: CASSLISDGEKLFF
CDR3 DNA: TGTGCCAGCAGCCTGATATCGGACGGGGAAAAACTGTTTTTT

V gene: TRBV5-1
D gene: -
clone size: few
J gene: TRBJ1-1
CDR3 protein: CASGPQGNTEAFF
CDR3 DNA: TGCGCCAGCGGCCCACAGGGGAACACTGAAGCTTTCTTT

V gene: TRBV6-1
D gene: -
clone size: -
J gene: TRBJ1-1
CDR3 protein: CASSETANTEAFF
CDR3 DNA: TGTGCCAGCAGTGAGACAGCAAACACTGAAGCTTTCTTT

V gene: TRBV6-5
D gene: TRBD1
clone size: -
J gene: TRBJ2-6
CDR3 protein: CASNRGAGANVLTF
CDR3 DNA: TGTGCCAGCAACAGGGGCGCTGGGGCCAACGTCCTGACTTTC

V gene: TRBV4-1
D gene: -
clone size: -
J gene: TRBJ2-7
CDR3 protein: CASSQTGTRRYEQYF
CDR3 DNA: TGCGCCAGCAGCCAGACCGGGACAAGACGCTACGAGCAGTACTTC

V gene: TRBV28
D gene: -
clone size: -
J gene: TRBJ1-1
CDR3 protein: CASSRGGAGNTEAFF
CDR3 DNA: TGTGCCAGCAGTCGGGGTGGGGCAGGGAACACTGAAGCTTTCTTT

V gene: TRBV9
D gene: -
clone size: -
J gene: TRBJ2-7
CDR3 protein: CASSPQERRGVQYF
CDR3 DNA: TGTGCCAGCAGCCCCCAGGAACGGAGGGGAGTGCAGTACTTC

V gene: TRBV6-6
D gene: -
clone size: -
J gene: TRBJ2-7
CDR3 protein: CASSRQWEQYF
CDR3 DNA: TGTGCCAGCAGTCGACAGTGGGAGCAGTACTTC

V gene: TRBV30
D gene: -
clone size: -
J gene: TRBJ1-5
CDR3 protein: CAWSLTGNQPQHF
CDR3 DNA: TGTGCCTGGAGTCTCACAGGGAATCAGCCCCAGCATTTT

V gene: TRBV4-1
D gene: -
clone size: -
J gene: TRBJ1-1
CDR3 protein: CASCYPGSEAFF
CDR3 DNA: TGCGCCAGCTGTTATCCGGGGTCTGAAGCTTTCTTT

V gene: TRBV6-5
D gene: -
clone size: -
J gene: TRBJ1-4
CDR3 protein: CASSSGLFTGREKLFF
CDR3 DNA: TGTGCCAGCAGTTCCGGGCTCTTCACAGGGCGGGAAAAACTGTTTTTT

V gene: TRBV7-8
D gene: TRBD2
clone size: -
J gene: TRBJ2-7
CDR3 protein: CASSQGLAGARYEQYF
CDR3 DNA: TGTGCCAGCAGCCAGGGACTAGCGGGGGCACGATACGAGCAGTACTTC

V gene: TRBV11-3
D gene: -
clone size: -
J gene: TRBJ2-5
CDR3 protein: CASSLDRETQYF
CDR3 DNA: TGTGCCAGCAGCTTAGACAGGGAGACCCAGTACTTC

V gene: TRBV5-1
D gene: -
clone size: -
J gene: TRBJ1-1
CDR3 protein: CASSLGPEAFF
CDR3 DNA: TGCGCCAGCAGCTTGGGTCCTGAAGCTTTCTTT

V gene: TRBV30
D gene: TRBD1
clone size: -
J gene: TRBJ1-2
CDR3 protein: CAWSRTGTYGYTF
CDR3 DNA: TGTGCCTGGAGTAGGACAGGGACCTATGGCTACACCTTC

V gene: TRBV11-2
D gene: TRBD2
clone size: -
J gene: TRBJ2-2
CDR3 protein: CASRTRTSGVANTGELFF
CDR3 DNA: TGTGCCAGCAGGACTAGGACTAGCGGGGTCGCGAACACCGGGGAGCTGTTTTTT

V gene: TRBV6-5
D gene: -
clone size: -
J gene: TRBJ1-1
CDR3 protein: CASSTPGFPEAFF
CDR3 DNA: TGTGCCAGCAGTACTCCAGGGTTCCCTGAAGCTTTCTTT

V gene: TRBV29-1
D gene: TRBD2
clone size: once
J gene: TRBJ2-3
CDR3 protein: CSGSLAGSTDTQYF
CDR3 DNA: TGCAGCGGGAGCCTAGCGGGATCCACAGATACGCAGTATTTT

V gene: TRBV28
D gene: TRBD1
clone size: -
J gene: TRBJ2-7
CDR3 protein: CASSTEDRGSSYEQYF
CDR3 DNA: TGTGCCAGCAGTACCGAGGACAGGGGAAGCTCCTACGAGCAGTACTTC

V gene: TRBV5-1
D gene: TRBD1
clone size: -
J gene: TRBJ1-5
CDR3 protein: CASSKDRGQPQHF
CDR3 DNA: TGCGCCAGCAGCAAGGACAGGGGTCAGCCCCAGCATTTT

V gene: TRBV6-5
D gene: -
clone size: few
J gene: TRBJ1-4
CDR3 protein: CASRRGVSDEKLFF
CDR3 DNA: TGTGCCAGCAGGAGGGGAGTCAGCGATGAAAAACTGTTTTTT

V gene: TRBV19
D gene: -
clone size: -
J gene: TRBJ2-1
CDR3 protein: CASSDINNEQFF
CDR3 DNA: TGTGCCAGTAGCGACATCAACAATGAGCAGTTCTTC

V gene: TRBV6-5
D gene: -
clone size: -
J gene: TRBJ2-1
CDR3 protein: CASSGPPNNEQFF
CDR3 DNA: TGTGCCAGCAGCGGACCTCCTAACAATGAGCAGTTCTTC

V gene: TRBV15
D gene: -
clone size: -
J gene: TRBJ2-5
CDR3 protein: CATSNRREVGETQYF
CDR3 DNA: TGTGCCACCAGCAACCGCAGGGAAGTGGGCGAGACCCAGTACTTC

V gene: TRBV18
D gene: TRBD2
clone size: -
J gene: TRBJ2-7
CDR3 protein: CASSPNPTSGGAYEQYF
CDR3 DNA: TGTGCCAGCTCACCGAACCCTACTAGCGGGGGAGCCTACGAGCAGTACTTC

V gene: TRBV30
D gene: TRBD2
clone size: -
J gene: TRBJ2-5
CDR3 protein: CAWAYSGSETQYF
CDR3 DNA: TGTGCCTGGGCCTACAGCGGGAGTGAGACCCAGTACTTC

V gene: TRBV12-5
D gene: -
clone size: -
J gene: TRBJ2-3
CDR3 protein: CASGPAQVTRTDTQYF
CDR3 DNA: TGTGCTAGTGGCCCGGCGCAGGTAACCCGCACAGATACGCAGTATTTT

V gene: TRBV6-5
D gene: TRBD2
clone size: -
J gene: TRBJ2-2
CDR3 protein: CASSYAGGDTGELFF
CDR3 DNA: TGTGCCAGCAGTTACGCGGGAGGGGACACCGGGGAGCTGTTTTTT

V gene: TRBV6-1
D gene: -
clone size: -
J gene: TRBJ2-7
CDR3 protein: CASSGLSEQYF
CDR3 DNA: TGTGCCAGCAGTGGATTGAGTGAGCAGTACTTC

V gene: TRBV28
D gene: -
clone size: -
J gene: TRBJ2-3
CDR3 protein: CASSTLGLITDTQYF
CDR3 DNA: TGTGCCAGCAGTACACTAGGACTGATCACAGATACGCAGTATTTT

V gene: TRBV28
D gene: -
clone size: -
J gene: TRBJ1-5
CDR3 protein: CASSLLSQPQHF
CDR3 DNA: TGTGCCAGCAGTTTACTATCTCAGCCCCAGCATTTT

V gene: TRBV6-5
D gene: TRBD1
clone size: -
J gene: TRBJ1-1
CDR3 protein: CASSRQGPNTEAFF
CDR3 DNA: TGTGCCAGCAGTCGACAGGGCCCGAACACTGAAGCTTTCTTT

V gene: TRBV28
D gene: -
clone size: -
J gene: TRBJ1-1
CDR3 protein: CASSFEPTLIAFF
CDR3 DNA: TGTGCCAGCAGTTTCGAACCAACACTGATAGCTTTCTTT

V gene: TRBV7-2
D gene: -
clone size: few
J gene: TRBJ1-2
CDR3 protein: CASSFDLNYGYTF
CDR3 DNA: TGTGCCAGCAGCTTCGATTTGAACTATGGCTACACCTTC

V gene: TRBV5-1
D gene: -
clone size: -
J gene: TRBJ2-3
CDR3 protein: CATQRDGLSTDTQYF
CDR3 DNA: TGCGCCACCCAACGGGATGGGTTGAGCACAGATACGCAGTATTTT

V gene: TRBV5-1
D gene: TRBD2
clone size: -
J gene: TRBJ2-2
CDR3 protein: CASSLETSGAGELFF
CDR3 DNA: TGCGCCAGCAGCTTGGAAACTAGCGGGGCCGGGGAGCTGTTTTTT

V gene: TRBV30
D gene: TRBD1
clone size: few
J gene: TRBJ2-5
CDR3 protein: CAWRSWTGNQETQYF
CDR3 DNA: TGTGCCTGGAGATCCTGGACAGGGAACCAAGAGACCCAGTACTTC

V gene: TRBV5-1
D gene: TRBD2
clone size: -
J gene: TRBJ2-3
CDR3 protein: CASLSGTSTDTQYF
CDR3 DNA: TGCGCCAGCCTTAGCGGGACTAGCACAGATACGCAGTATTTT

V gene: TRBV4-2
D gene: TRBD2
clone size: many
J gene: TRBJ2-7
CDR3 protein: CASSQEGLAATYEQYF
CDR3 DNA: TGTGCCAGCAGCCAAGAGGGACTAGCGGCGACCTACGAGCAGTACTTC

V gene: TRBV6-1
D gene: TRBD2
clone size: -
J gene: TRBJ2-7
CDR3 protein: CASTISGSYEQYF
CDR3 DNA: TGTGCCAGCACCATCAGCGGGAGCTACGAGCAGTACTTC

V gene: TRBV6-1
D gene: -
clone size: once
J gene: TRBJ2-1
CDR3 protein: CASSENQGSYNEQFF
CDR3 DNA: TGTGCCAGCAGTGAAAACCAAGGATCCTACAATGAGCAGTTCTTC

V gene: TRBV6-5
D gene: TRBD1
clone size: -
J gene: TRBJ2-1
CDR3 protein: CASSRTGTGYNEQFF
CDR3 DNA: TGTGCCAGCAGCCGGACCGGGACAGGCTACAATGAGCAGTTCTTC

V gene: TRBV28
D gene: -
clone size: -
J gene: TRBJ1-4
CDR3 protein: CASSAGGTNEKLFF
CDR3 DNA: TGTGCCAGCAGCGCAGGAGGAACTAATGAAAAACTGTTTTTT

V gene: TRBV7-2
D gene: -
clone size: -
J gene: TRBJ2-1
CDR3 protein: CASSLIGGNEQFF
CDR3 DNA: TGTGCCAGCAGCTTAATAGGGGGCAATGAGCAGTTCTTC

V gene: TRBV5-5
D gene: -
clone size: -
J gene: TRBJ2-7
CDR3 protein: CASSLRAPYEQYF
CDR3 DNA: TGTGCCAGCAGCTTAAGGGCCCCCTACGAGCAGTACTTC

V gene: TRBV6-5
D gene: TRBD1
clone size: -
J gene: TRBJ1-2
CDR3 protein: CASGPGQALYGYTF
CDR3 DNA: TGTGCCAGTGGCCCTGGACAGGCCCTCTATGGCTACACCTTC

V gene: TRBV2
D gene: -
clone size: -
J gene: TRBJ1-3
CDR3 protein: CASSVRSAGNTIYF
CDR3 DNA: TGTGCCAGCAGTGTGCGGTCAGCTGGAAACACCATATATTTT

V gene: TRBV6-1
D gene: TRBD1
clone size: -
J gene: TRBJ2-1
CDR3 protein: CASREPGQGRYNEQFF
CDR3 DNA: TGTGCCAGCAGGGAACCGGGACAGGGACGCTACAATGAGCAGTTCTTC